Only one count was recorded for the clone carrying this TCR beta chain. This sample stems from a study of blood T cell repertoires in COVID-19. Study as a whole: The United States, Italy and Spain supplied acute and convalescent COVID-19 samples. PBMCs, B-cell-depleted T cells, or T cells were the source of the cDNA or gDNA that made up the material.

Trimming removed 6 bases at V and 7 bases at J, with 16 bases between. The CDR3 runs to 14 residues. The germline V gene encodes CDR1 SNHLY and CDR2 FYNNEI. TCRdb keeps only in-frame clones here, not all; method: immunoSEQ multiplex PCR. The sample consists of more than 300,000 clones, nearly 90% of them appearing once. The chain uses TRBV2 and TRBJ1-5; TRBD1 is a possible D gene (5 bases). This clonotype was obtained from a woman between 35 and 50 years old with COVID-19, enrolled during active disease. Sequenced sample: peripheral blood. Here the CDR3 DNA reads TGTGCCAGCAGGGGCGGGGCAGGGTGGCAGCCCCAGCATTTT. It encodes CASRGGAGWQPQHF.